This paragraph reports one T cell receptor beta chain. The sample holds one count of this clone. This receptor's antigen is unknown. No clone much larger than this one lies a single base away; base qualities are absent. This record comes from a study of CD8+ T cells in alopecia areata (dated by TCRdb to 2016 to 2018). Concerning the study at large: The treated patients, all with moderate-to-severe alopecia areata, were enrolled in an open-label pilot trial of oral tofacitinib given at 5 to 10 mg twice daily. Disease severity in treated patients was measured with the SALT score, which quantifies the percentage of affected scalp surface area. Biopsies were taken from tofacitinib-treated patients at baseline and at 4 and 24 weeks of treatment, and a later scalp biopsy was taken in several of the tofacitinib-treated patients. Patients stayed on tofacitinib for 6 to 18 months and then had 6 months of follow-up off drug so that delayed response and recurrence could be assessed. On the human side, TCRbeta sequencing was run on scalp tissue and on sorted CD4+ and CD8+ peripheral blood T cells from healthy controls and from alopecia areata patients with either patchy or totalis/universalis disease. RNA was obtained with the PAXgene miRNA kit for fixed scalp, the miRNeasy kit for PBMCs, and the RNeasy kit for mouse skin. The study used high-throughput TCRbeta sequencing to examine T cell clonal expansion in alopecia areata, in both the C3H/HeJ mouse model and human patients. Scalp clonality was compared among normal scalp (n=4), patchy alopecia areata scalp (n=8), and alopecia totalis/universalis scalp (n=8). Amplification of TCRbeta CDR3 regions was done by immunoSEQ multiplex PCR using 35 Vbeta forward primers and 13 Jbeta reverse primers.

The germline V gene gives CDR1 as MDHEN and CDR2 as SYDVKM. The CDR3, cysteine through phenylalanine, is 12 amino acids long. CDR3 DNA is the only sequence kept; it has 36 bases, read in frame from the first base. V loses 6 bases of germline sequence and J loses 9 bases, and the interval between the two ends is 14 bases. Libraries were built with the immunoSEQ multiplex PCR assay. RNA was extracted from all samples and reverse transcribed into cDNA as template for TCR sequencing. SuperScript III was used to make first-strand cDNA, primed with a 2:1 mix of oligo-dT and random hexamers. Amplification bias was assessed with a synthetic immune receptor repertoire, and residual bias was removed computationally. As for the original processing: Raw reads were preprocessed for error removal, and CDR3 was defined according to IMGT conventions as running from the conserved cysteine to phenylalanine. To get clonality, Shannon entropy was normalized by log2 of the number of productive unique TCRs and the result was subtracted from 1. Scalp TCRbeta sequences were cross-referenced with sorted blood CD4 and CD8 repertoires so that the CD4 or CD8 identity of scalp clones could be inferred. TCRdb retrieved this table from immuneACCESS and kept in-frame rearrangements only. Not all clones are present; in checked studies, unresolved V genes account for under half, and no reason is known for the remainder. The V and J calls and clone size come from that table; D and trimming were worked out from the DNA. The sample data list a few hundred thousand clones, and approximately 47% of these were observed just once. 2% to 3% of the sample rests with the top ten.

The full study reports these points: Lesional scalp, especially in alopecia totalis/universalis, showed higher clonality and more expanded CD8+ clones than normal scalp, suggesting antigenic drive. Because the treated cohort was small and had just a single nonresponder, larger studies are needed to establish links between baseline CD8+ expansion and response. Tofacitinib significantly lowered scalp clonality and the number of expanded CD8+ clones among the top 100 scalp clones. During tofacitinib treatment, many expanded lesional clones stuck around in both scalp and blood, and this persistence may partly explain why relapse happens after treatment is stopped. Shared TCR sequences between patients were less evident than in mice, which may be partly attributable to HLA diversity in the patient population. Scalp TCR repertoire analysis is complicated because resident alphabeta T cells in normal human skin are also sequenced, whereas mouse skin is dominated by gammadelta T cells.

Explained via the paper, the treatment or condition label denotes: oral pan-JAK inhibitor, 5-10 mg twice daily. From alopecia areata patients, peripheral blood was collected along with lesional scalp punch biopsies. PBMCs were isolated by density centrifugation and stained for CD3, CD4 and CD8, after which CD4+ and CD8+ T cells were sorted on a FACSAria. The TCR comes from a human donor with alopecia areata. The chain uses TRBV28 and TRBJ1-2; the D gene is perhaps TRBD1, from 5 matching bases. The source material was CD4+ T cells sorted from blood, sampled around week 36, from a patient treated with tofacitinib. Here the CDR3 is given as CASSLTRGSYTF. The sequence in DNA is TGTGCCAGCAGCCTGACAAGGGGTAGCTACACCTTC.